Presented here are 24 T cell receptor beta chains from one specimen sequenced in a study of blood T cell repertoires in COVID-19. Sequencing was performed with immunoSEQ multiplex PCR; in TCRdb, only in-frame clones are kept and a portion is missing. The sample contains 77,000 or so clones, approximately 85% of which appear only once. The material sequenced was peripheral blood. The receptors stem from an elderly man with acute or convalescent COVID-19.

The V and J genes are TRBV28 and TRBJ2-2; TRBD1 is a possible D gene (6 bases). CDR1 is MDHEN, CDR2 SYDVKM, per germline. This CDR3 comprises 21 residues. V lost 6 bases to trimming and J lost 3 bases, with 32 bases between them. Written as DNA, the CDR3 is TGTGCCAGCAGCTCTCCTAGGGGGTGGGGCACCGCAGCCTGGGACACCGGGGAGCTGTTTTTT. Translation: CASSSPRGWGTAAWDTGELFF.

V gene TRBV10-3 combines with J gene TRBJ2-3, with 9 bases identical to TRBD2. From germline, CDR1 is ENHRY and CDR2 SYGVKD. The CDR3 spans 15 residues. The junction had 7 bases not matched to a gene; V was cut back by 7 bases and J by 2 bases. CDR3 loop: CAIKLAGVDTDTQYF. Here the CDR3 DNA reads TGTGCCATCAAATTAGCGGGAGTCGACACAGATACGCAGTATTTT.

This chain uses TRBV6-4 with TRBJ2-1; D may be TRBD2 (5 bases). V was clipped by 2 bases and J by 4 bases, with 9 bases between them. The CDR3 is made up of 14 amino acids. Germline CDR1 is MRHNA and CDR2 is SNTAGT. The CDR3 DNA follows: TGTGCCAGCAGTGACAAACTAGGGTACAATGAGCAGTTCTTC. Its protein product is CASSDKLGYNEQFF.

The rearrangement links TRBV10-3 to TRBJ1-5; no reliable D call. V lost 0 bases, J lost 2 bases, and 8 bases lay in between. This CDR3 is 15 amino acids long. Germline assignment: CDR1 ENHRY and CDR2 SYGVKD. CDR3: CAISESEDGNQPQHF. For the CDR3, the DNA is TGTGCCATCAGTGAGTCGGAGGACGGCAATCAGCCCCAGCATTTT.

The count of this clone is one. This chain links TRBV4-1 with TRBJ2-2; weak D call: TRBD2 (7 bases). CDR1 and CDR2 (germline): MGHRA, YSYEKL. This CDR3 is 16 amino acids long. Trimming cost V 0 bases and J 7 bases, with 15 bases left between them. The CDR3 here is CASSQEGGRSGGELFF. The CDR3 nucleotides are TGCGCCAGCAGCCAAGAGGGGGGGCGATCAGGCGGGGAGCTGTTTTTT.

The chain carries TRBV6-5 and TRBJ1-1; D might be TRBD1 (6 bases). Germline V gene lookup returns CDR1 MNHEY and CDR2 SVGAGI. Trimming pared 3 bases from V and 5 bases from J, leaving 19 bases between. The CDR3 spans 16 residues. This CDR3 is CASSYGLGGGATEAFF. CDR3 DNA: TGTGCCAGCAGTTATGGGCTAGGAGGGGGGGCGACTGAAGCTTTCTTT.

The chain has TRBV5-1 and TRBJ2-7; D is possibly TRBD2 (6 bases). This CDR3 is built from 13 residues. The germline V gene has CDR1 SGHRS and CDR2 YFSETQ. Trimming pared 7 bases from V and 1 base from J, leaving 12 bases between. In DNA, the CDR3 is TGCGCCAGCTTCCGGGACTCATCCTACGAGCAGTACTTC. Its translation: CASFRDSSYEQYF.

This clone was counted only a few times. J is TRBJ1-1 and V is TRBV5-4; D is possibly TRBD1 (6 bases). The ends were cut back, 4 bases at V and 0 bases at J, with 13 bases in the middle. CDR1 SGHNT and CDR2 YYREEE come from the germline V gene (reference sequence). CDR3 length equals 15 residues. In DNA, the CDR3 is TGTGCCAGCAGCGATTCCAGGGGAGTGAACACTGAAGCTTTCTTT. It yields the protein CASSDSRGVNTEAFF.

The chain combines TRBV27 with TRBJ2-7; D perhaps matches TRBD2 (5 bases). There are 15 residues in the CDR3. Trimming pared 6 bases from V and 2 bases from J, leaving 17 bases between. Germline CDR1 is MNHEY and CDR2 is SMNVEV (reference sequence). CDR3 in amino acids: CASSGLARHPYEQYF. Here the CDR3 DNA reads TGTGCCAGCAGCGGGCTAGCCCGACATCCCTACGAGCAGTACTTC.

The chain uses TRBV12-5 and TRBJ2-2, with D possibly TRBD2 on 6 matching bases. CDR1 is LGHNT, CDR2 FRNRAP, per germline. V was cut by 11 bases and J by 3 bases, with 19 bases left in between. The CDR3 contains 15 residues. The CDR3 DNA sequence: TGTGCTTCAAACGCCGCGGGACCTTACACCGGGGAGCTGTTTTTT. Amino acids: CASNAAGPYTGELFF. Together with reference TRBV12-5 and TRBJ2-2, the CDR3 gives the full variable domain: DARVTQTPRHKVTEMGQEVTMRCQPILGHNTVFWYRQTMMQGLELLAYFRNRAPLDDSGMPKDRFSAEMPDATLATLKIQPSEPRDSAVYFCASNAAGPYTGELFFGEGSRLTVL.

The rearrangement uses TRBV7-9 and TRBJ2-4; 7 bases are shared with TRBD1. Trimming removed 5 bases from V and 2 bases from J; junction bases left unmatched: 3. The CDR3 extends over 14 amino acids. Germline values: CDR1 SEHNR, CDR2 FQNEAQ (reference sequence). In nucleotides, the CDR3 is TGTGCCAGCAGCGTACAGGGGACCAAAAACATTCAGTACTTC. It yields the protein CASSVQGTKNIQYF.

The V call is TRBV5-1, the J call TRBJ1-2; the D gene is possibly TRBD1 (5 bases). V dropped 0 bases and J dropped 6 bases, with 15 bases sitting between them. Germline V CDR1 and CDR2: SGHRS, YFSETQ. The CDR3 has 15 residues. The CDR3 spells CASSLGDSKKNGYTF. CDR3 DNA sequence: TGCGCCAGCAGCTTGGGGGACTCTAAAAAAAATGGCTACACCTTC.

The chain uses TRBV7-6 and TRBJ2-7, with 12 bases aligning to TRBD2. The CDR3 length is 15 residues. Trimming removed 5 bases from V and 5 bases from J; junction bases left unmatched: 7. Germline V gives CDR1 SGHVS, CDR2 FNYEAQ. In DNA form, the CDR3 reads TGTGCCAGCAGCCCCCGGACTAGCGGGGTCGACGAGCAGTACTTC. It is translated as CASSPRTSGVDEQYF. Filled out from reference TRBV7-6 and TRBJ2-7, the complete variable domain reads GAGVSQSPRYKVTKRGQDVALRCDPISGHVSLYWYRQALGQGPEFLTYFNYEAQQDKSGLPNDRFSAERPEGSISTLTIQRTEQRDSAMYRCASSPRTSGVDEQYFGPGTRLTVT.

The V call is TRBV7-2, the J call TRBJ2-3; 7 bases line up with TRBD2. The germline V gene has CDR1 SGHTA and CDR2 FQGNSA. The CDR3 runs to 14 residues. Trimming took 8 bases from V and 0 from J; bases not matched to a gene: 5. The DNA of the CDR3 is TGTGCCAGCGGGCGAGCGGGGAGCACAGATACGCAGTATTTT. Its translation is CASGRAGSTDTQYF.

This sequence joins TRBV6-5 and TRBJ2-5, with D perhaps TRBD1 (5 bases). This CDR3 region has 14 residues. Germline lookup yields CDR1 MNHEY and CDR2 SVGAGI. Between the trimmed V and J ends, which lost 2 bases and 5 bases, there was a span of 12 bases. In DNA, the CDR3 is TGTGCCAGCAGTTACGTAAAGTGGGGCGAGACCCAGTACTTC. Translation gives CASSYVKWGETQYF.

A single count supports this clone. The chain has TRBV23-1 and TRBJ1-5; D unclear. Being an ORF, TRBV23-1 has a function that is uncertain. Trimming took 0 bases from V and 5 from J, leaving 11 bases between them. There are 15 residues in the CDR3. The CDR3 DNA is TGCGCCAGCAGTCAATCGCAGGCAGGCGATCAGCCCCAGCATTTT. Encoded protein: CASSQSQAGDQPQHF.

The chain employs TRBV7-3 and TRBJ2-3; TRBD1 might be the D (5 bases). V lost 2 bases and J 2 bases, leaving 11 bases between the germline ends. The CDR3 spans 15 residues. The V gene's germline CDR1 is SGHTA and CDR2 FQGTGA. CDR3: CASSLDRSSTDTQYF. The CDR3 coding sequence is TGTGCCAGCAGCTTAGACAGATCCTCCACAGATACGCAGTATTTT. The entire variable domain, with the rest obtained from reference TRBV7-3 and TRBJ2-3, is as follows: GAGVSQTPSNKVTEKGKYVELRCDPISGHTALYWYRQSLGQGPEFLIYFQGTGAADDSGLPNDRFFAVRPEGSVSTLKIQRTERGDSAVYLCASSLDRSSTDTQYFGPGTRLTVL.

CDR3 DNA sequence: TGCGCCAGCCGGGACAGGGGGCTAGAGACCCAGTACTTC. Amino acid sequence: CASRDRGLETQYF. This chain connects TRBV5-1 to TRBJ2-5; TRBD1 matches 12 bases. The V and J ends lost 7 bases and 4 bases, in that order; junction bases with no gene match: 2. The CDR3 runs 13 residues. The germline CDR1 and CDR2 sequences are SGHRS and YFSETQ. The whole variable domain, filled in from reference TRBV5-1 and TRBJ2-5, reads KAGVTQTPRYLIKTRGQQVTLSCSPISGHRSVSWYQQTPGQGLQFLFEYFSETQRNKGNFPGRFSGRQFSNSRSEMNVSTLELGDSALYLCASRDRGLETQYFGPGTRLLVL.

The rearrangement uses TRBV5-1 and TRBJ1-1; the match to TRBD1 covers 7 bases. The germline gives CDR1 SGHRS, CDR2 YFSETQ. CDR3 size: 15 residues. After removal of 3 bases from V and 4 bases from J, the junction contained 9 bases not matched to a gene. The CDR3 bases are TGCGCCAGCAGCTGGGGACAGTTTACGTCCACTGAAGCTTTCTTT. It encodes CASSWGQFTSTEAFF.

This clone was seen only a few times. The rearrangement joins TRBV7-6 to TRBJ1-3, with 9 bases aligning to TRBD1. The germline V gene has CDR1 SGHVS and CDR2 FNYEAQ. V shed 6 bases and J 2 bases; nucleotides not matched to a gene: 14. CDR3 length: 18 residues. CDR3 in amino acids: CASSSGQGSTNAGNTIYF. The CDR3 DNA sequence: TGTGCCAGCAGTTCGGGACAGGGCTCAACTAATGCTGGAAACACCATATATTTT.

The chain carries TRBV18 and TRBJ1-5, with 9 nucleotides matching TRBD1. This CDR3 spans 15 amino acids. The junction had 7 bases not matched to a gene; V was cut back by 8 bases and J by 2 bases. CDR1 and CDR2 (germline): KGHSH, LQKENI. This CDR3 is CASRTGGNGNQPQHF. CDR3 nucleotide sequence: TGTGCCAGCCGTACAGGGGGCAATGGCAATCAGCCCCAGCATTTT. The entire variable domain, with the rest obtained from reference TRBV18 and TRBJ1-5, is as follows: NAGVMQNPRHLVRRRGQEARLRCSPMKGHSHVYWYRQLPEEGLKFMVYLQKENIIDESGMPKERFSAEFPKEGPSILRIQQVVRGDSAAYFCASRTGGNGNQPQHFGDGTRLSIL.

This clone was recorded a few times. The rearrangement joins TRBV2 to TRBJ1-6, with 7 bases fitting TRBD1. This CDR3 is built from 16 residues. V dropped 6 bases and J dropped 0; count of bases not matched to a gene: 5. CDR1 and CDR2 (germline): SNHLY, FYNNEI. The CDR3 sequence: CASRMDRSSYNSPLHF. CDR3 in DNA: TGTGCCAGCAGGATGGACAGGAGCTCCTATAATTCACCCCTCCACTTT.

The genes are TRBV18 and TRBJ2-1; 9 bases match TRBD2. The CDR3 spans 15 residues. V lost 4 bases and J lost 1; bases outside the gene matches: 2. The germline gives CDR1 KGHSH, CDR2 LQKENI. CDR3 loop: CASSLSGGSYNEQFF. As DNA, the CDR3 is TGTGCCAGCTCACTCAGCGGGGGGTCCTACAATGAGCAGTTCTTC.

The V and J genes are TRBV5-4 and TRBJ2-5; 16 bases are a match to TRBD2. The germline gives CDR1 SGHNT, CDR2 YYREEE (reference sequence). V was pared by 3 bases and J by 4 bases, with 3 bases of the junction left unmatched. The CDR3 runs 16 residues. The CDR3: CASSSGLAGGLETQYF. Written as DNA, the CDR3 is TGTGCCAGCAGCTCGGGACTAGCGGGGGGGTTAGAGACCCAGTACTTC.